One and the same sample provided the 29 T cell receptor beta chains below, sequenced in a study of cytomegalovirus exposure and HLA in healthy donors. The PCR had 60 Vbeta and 13 Jbeta primers. Sequencing used immunoSEQ multiplex PCR; TCRdb keeps in-frame clones, though not all of them. The table shows roughly 150,000 clones, with around three quarters occurring only once. The sequenced sample was PBMCs. These receptors all stem from a man aged 50-59 years in good health and CMV-seropositive.

This clone has just one count. The genes are TRBV5-1 and TRBJ2-1; 8 positions match TRBD2. The trim removed 3 bases at V and 4 bases at J, leaving 3 bases unmatched. The germline V gene encodes CDR1 SGHRS and CDR2 YFSETQ. This CDR3 region has 14 residues. The CDR3 loop is CASSSRLAYNEQFF. The CDR3 nucleotides read TGCGCCAGCAGCTCACGACTAGCGTACAATGAGCAGTTCTTC.

V is TRBV6-6 and J is TRBJ1-5; perhaps TRBD1 as D (6 bases). CDR1 is MNHNY, CDR2 SVGAGI, per germline (reference sequence). The CDR3 consists of 13 residues. V shed 6 bases and J shed 7 bases, with 13 bases lying between them. CDR3 sequence: CASSPAGAQPQHF. For the CDR3, the DNA is TGTGCCAGCAGCCCAGCGGGGGCACAGCCCCAGCATTTT.

V gene TRBV7-8 combines with J gene TRBJ2-5; 9 bases are a match to TRBD2. CDR3 size: 15 residues. After removal of 5 bases from V and 0 bases from J, the junction contained 4 bases not matched to a gene. Germline V CDR1 and CDR2: SGHVS, FQNEAQ. CDR3 residues: CASSVSGGNQETQYF. In nucleotides, the CDR3 is TGTGCCAGCAGCGTCAGCGGGGGGAACCAAGAGACCCAGTACTTC.

The chain recombines TRBV29-1 with TRBJ1-2; D is unclear. Germline-derived CDR1 and CDR2 are SQVTM and ANQGSEA. This CDR3 has 12 amino acids. V shed 3 bases and J shed 4 bases, with 9 bases lying between them. In DNA form, the CDR3 reads TGCAGCGTTGAGGGTGGGCGCTATGGCTACACCTTC. This sequence encodes CSVEGGRYGYTF.

The V and J genes are TRBV30 and TRBJ1-2; TRBD1 might be the D (5 bases). The CDR3 sequence is 15 residues long. The germline V and J ends were trimmed by 2 bases and 3 bases, with 16 bases remaining between them. Germline V CDR1 and CDR2: GTSNPN, SVGIG (reference sequence). CDR3 sequence (DNA): TGTGCCTGGAGTATCGGGGGACCTAAGGACTATGGCTACACCTTC. Its protein product is CAWSIGGPKDYGYTF.

This rearrangement joins TRBV4-1 to TRBJ1-1; the match to TRBD1 covers 9 bases. Germline V gene lookup returns CDR1 MGHRA and CDR2 YSYEKL. With V trimmed by 0 bases and J by 4 bases, 6 bases remained unmatched. The CDR3 sequence is 16 residues long. The CDR3 coding sequence is TGCGCCAGCAGCCAAGATAAGCGACAGGGGGGCACTGAAGCTTTCTTT. It translates to CASSQDKRQGGTEAFF.

This chain links TRBV27 with TRBJ2-5; D possibly corresponds to TRBD2 (5 bases). The J call is in doubt because the DNA end fits TRBJ2-7 better. The CDR3 is 14 amino acids. Germline lookup yields CDR1 MNHEY and CDR2 SMNVEV (reference sequence). The CDR3 DNA reads TGTGCCAGCAGTTTACTTCCGGGGTCCTACGAGCAGTACTTC. Translated: CASSLLPGSYEQYF.

This clone has only a few counts. The chain combines TRBV18 with TRBJ2-1; D gene ambiguous. This CDR3 contains 14 residues. V shed 6 bases and J shed 5 bases, with 14 bases lying between them. The germline V gene encodes CDR1 KGHSH and CDR2 LQKENI. DNA of the CDR3: TGTGCCAGCTCTTACCAGGTCATCAACAATGAGCAGTTCTTC. This codes for CASSYQVINNEQFF.

The chain combines TRBV6-1 with TRBJ1-5; D is undetermined. V was shortened by 2 bases and J by 0 bases, with 8 bases between the two germline ends. This CDR3 is built from 15 residues. Germline CDR1 and CDR2: MNHNS and SASEGT. As DNA, the CDR3 is TGTGCCAGCAGTGAAATAATATCTAGCAATCAGCCCCAGCATTTT. Translated, it gives CASSEIISSNQPQHF.

The chain recombines TRBV6-4 with TRBJ1-1, with D hard to call. With 4 bases removed from V and 1 base from J, the gap between germline ends came to 7 bases. Germline CDR1 MRHNA, CDR2 SNTAGT. The CDR3 has 13 residues. CDR3 loop: CASSAEGNTEAFF. CDR3 nucleotides: TGTGCCAGCAGTGCCGAGGGGAACACTGAAGCTTTCTTT.

The rearrangement joins TRBV11-3 to TRBJ1-1; 7 bases align to TRBD1. The germline V gene encodes CDR1 SGHNT and CDR2 YENEEA. Trimming at V came to 1 base and at J to 3 bases, leaving 5 bases not matched to a gene. The CDR3 spans 15 residues. CDR3 amino acids: CASSLGDSADTEAFF. In DNA form, the CDR3 reads TGTGCCAGCAGCTTAGGGGACAGCGCCGACACTGAAGCTTTCTTT.

The chain couples TRBV27 to TRBJ2-5, with TRBD2 identical over 8 bases. This CDR3 has 16 residues. CDR1 MNHEY and CDR2 SMNVEV come from the germline V gene (reference sequence). Losses at the gene ends were 4 bases for V and 5 bases for J; bases not matched to a gene: 12. The CDR3 here is CASSYQLSGGTETQYF. The DNA of the CDR3 is TGTGCCAGCAGTTACCAATTGTCGGGGGGGACGGAGACCCAGTACTTC.

The chain combines TRBV18 with TRBJ1-1; D may be TRBD1 (5 bases). CDR3 size: 14 residues. With 2 bases removed from V and 2 bases from J, the gap between germline ends came to 9 bases. Germline CDR1 reads KGHSH; CDR2 reads LQKENI. The CDR3 nucleotides are TGTGCCAGCTCACCATTAGGGGCCAACACTGAAGCTTTCTTT. It codes for CASSPLGANTEAFF.

The V gene is TRBV10-3, the J gene TRBJ1-5; TRBD1 aligns across 9 bases. Germline V CDR1 and CDR2: ENHRY, SYGVKD. CDR3 length: 14 amino acids. V was pared by 6 bases and J by 6 bases, with 6 bases of the junction left unmatched. The CDR3 is CAIRGDREGQPQHF. The DNA for the CDR3 is TGTGCCATCAGGGGGGACAGGGAGGGTCAGCCCCAGCATTTT.

V gene TRBV29-1 combines with J gene TRBJ1-1; D remains ambiguous. This CDR3 has 14 residues. CDR1 is SQVTM, CDR2 ANQGSEA, per germline. V was shortened by 6 bases and J by 1 base, with 15 bases between the two germline ends. This CDR3 is CSVSTTAGNTEAFF. The CDR3 DNA reads as TGCAGCGTCTCCACTACGGCGGGGAACACTGAAGCTTTCTTT.

The chain links TRBV2 to TRBJ2-3, with 8 bases identical to TRBD1. CDR1 is SNHLY and CDR2 is FYNNEI in the germline V gene. V gave up 6 bases and J gave up 6 bases; unmatched junction bases: 8. The length of the CDR3 is 14 residues. The CDR3 DNA follows: TGTGCCAGCAGAGCCGGGACAGGCATGGATACGCAGTATTTT. Its translation: CASRAGTGMDTQYF.

This chain links TRBV5-1 with TRBJ2-7, with 7 positions matching TRBD1. Germline assignment: CDR1 SGHRS and CDR2 YFSETQ. After removal of 3 bases from V and 3 bases from J, the junction contained 9 bases not matched to a gene. The CDR3 covers 15 residues. CDR3 protein: CASSSPGTALYEQYF. CDR3 nucleotides: TGCGCCAGCAGCTCCCCCGGGACAGCGCTCTACGAGCAGTACTTC.

This chain connects TRBV29-1 to TRBJ2-1; no clear D gene. CDR3 length: 14 residues. CDR1 and CDR2 from the germline V gene are SQVTM and ANQGSEA. The V gene lost 6 bases and the J gene lost 0 bases, with 12 bases spanning the gap. The CDR3 coding sequence is TGCAGCGTAGACATAACCCTCTCCTACAATGAGCAGTTCTTC. Encoded protein: CSVDITLSYNEQFF.

This clone was seen a few times. The V call is TRBV4-3, the J call TRBJ1-1; 10 nucleotides align to TRBD1. Germline CDR1 is LGHNA and CDR2 is YSLEER. The CDR3 totals 17 residues. The junction had 10 bases not matched to a gene; V was cut back by 0 bases and J by 6 bases. CDR3 sequence: CASSQETPGQGSSEAFF. The DNA of the CDR3 is TGCGCCAGCAGCCAAGAGACCCCGGGACAGGGGAGCTCTGAAGCTTTCTTT.

As concerns this clone: As the CDR3 is not closed by the conserved phenylalanine or tryptophan, this likely results from a read error. The chain carries TRBV7-2 and TRBJ1-6; 8 bases map to TRBD1. Losses at the gene ends were 1 base for V and 9 bases for J; bases not matched to a gene: 5. The CDR3 runs 15 residues. The germline gives CDR1 SGHTA, CDR2 FQGNSA. The CDR3 loop reads CASSLEVRGPSPLHL. As DNA, the CDR3 is TGTGCCAGCAGCTTAGAGGTCAGGGGGCCTTCACCCCTCCACCTT.

Notes on this clone: One end of the junction varies from germline; a read error may be responsible. V is TRBV10-3 and J is TRBJ1-5; 11 positions agree with TRBD1. The CDR3 spans 18 residues. The germline V gene encodes CDR1 ENHRY and CDR2 SYGVKD. In DNA form, the CDR3 reads TGTGCCATCAGTGAGTCGACGGGACAGGGGGTGAGCAATCAGTCCCAGCATTTT. The encoded protein is CAISESTGQGVSNQSQHF.

The chain combines TRBV5-4 with TRBJ1-2; 7 bases are a match to TRBD1. Germline loops: CDR1 SGHNT, CDR2 YYREEE (reference sequence). The V gene end was trimmed by 4 bases and the J gene end by 5 bases; junction bases not matched to a gene: 17. There are 17 residues in the CDR3. The CDR3 here is CASSQGQSLLGVYGYTF. The CDR3 DNA reads as TGTGCCAGCAGCCAGGGACAGAGCCTCTTGGGGGTATATGGCTACACCTTC.

The V gene is TRBV5-1, the J gene TRBJ1-4; no clear D gene. CDR3 length: 14 residues. V lost 0 bases, J lost 8 bases, and 11 bases lay in between. Germline V CDR1 and CDR2: SGHRS, YFSETQ. In nucleotides, the CDR3 is TGCGCCAGCAGCTTGGGAGGAGGACGGGAAAAACTGTTTTTT. The encoded protein is CASSLGGGREKLFF.

The gene calls are TRBV5-1 and TRBJ2-1, with 10 bases matching TRBD2. The junction had 7 bases not matched to a gene; V was cut back by 1 base and J by 9 bases. The CDR3 length is 15 residues. In germline, CDR1 is SGHRS, CDR2 YFSETQ. CDR3 region: CASSLKAGGPGEQFF. The CDR3 DNA reads as TGCGCCAGCAGCTTGAAAGCGGGGGGGCCTGGTGAGCAGTTCTTC.

This chain connects TRBV9 to TRBJ1-2; 10 bases fit TRBD1. The CDR3 extends over 12 amino acids. Germline V gives CDR1 SGDLS, CDR2 YYNGEE. Trimming at V came to 7 bases and at J to 6 bases, leaving 3 bases not matched to a gene. CDR3 protein: CASGGTGDGYTF. The CDR3 DNA sequence: TGTGCCAGCGGCGGGACAGGGGATGGCTACACCTTC.

The chain uses TRBV6-1 and TRBJ1-6; the match to TRBD1 covers 12 bases. This CDR3 spans 15 amino acids. The V and J ends lost 4 bases and 6 bases, in that order; junction bases with no gene match: 1. CDR1 MNHNS and CDR2 SASEGT come from the germline V gene. This CDR3 reads CASSGGQGANSPLHF. The CDR3 region has the DNA TGTGCCAGCAGTGGGGGACAGGGGGCTAATTCACCCCTCCACTTT.

The rearrangement joins TRBV6-1 to TRBJ2-7; TRBD1 matches at 7 bases. This CDR3 is 15 amino acids long. V gave up 6 bases and J gave up 0 bases; unmatched junction bases: 8. Germline V gene data show CDR1 as MNHNS and CDR2 as SASEGT. CDR3 amino acids: CASRTGTAISYEQYF. As DNA, the CDR3 is TGTGCCAGCAGGACCGGGACAGCCATCTCCTACGAGCAGTACTTC.

This clone was observed a few times. The DNA for the CDR3 is TGTGCCAGCAGCTCTCAGGGTGGTAATCAGCCCCAGCATTTT. Protein: CASSSQGGNQPQHF. The J gene is TRBJ1-5, the V gene TRBV7-2; D is possibly TRBD1 (5 bases). The CDR3 totals 14 residues. V lost 4 bases and J 4 bases, leaving 11 bases between the germline ends. Germline V gene data show CDR1 as SGHTA and CDR2 as FQGNSA.

The gene calls are TRBV11-2 and TRBJ2-3; D is undetermined. CDR3 length: 12 residues. Germline CDR1 is SGHAT and CDR2 is FQNNGV. Between the trimmed V and J ends, which lost 2 bases and 5 bases, there was a span of 5 bases. The CDR3 nucleotides are TGTGCCAGCAGCTTATCTCTAGATACGCAGTATTTT. Amino acid sequence: CASSLSLDTQYF.